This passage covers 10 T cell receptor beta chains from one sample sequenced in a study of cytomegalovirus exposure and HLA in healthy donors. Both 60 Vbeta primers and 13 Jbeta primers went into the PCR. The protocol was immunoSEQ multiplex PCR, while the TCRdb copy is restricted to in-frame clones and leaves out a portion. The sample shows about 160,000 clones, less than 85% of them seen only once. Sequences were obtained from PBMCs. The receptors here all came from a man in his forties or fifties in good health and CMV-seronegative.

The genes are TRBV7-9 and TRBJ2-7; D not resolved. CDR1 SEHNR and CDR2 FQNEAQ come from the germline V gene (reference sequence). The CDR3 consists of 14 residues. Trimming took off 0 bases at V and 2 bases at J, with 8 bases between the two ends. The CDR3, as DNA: TGTGCCAGCAGCTTAGCGGCAGGCCCCTACGAGCAGTACTTC. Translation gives CASSLAAGPYEQYF.

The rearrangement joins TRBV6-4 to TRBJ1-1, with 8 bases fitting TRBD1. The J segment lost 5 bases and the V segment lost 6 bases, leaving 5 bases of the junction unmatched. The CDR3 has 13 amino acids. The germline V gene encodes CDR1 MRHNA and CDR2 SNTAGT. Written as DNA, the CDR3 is TGTGCCAGCAGACCCACAGGGGGTACTGAAGCTTTCTTT. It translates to CASRPTGGTEAFF.

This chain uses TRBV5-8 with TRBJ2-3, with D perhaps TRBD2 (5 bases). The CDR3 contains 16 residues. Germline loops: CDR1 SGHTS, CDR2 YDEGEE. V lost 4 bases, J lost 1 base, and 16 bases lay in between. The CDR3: CASSTGLSLGTDTQYF. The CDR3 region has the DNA TGTGCCAGCAGCACCGGACTTTCGCTAGGCACAGATACGCAGTATTTT. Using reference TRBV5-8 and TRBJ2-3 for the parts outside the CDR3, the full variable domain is EAGVTQSPTHLIKTRGQQATLRCSPISGHTSVYWYQQALGLGLQFLLWYDEGEERNRGNFPPRFSGRQFPNYSSELNVNALELEDSALYLCASSTGLSLGTDTQYFGPGTRLTVL.

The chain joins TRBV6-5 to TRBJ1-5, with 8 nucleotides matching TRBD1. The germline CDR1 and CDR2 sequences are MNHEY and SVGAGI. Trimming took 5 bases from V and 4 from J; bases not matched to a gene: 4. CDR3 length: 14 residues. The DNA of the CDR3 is TGTGCCAGCAGTACAGGGGGAGGAAATCAGCCCCAGCATTTT. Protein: CASSTGGGNQPQHF.

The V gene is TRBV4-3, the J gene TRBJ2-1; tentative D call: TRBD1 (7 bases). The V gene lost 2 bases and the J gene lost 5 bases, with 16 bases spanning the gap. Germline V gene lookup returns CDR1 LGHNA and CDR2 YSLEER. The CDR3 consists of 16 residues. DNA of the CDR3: TGCGCCAGCAGCCAAACCCGGCCAGGGGGGAACAATGAGCAGTTCTTC. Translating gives CASSQTRPGGNNEQFF.

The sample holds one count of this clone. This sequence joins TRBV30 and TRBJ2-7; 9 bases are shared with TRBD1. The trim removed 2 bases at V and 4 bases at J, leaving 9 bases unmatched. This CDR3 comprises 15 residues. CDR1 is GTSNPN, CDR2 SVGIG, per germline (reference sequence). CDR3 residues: CAWSKSSGQGYEQYF. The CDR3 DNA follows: TGTGCCTGGAGTAAGTCATCGGGACAGGGTTACGAGCAGTACTTC. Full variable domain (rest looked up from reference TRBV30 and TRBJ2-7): SQTIHQWPATLVQPVGSPLSLECTVEGTSNPNLYWYRQAAGRGLQLLFYSVGIGQISSEVPQNLSASRPQDRQFILSSKKLLLSDSGFYLCAWSKSSGQGYEQYFGPGTRLTVT.

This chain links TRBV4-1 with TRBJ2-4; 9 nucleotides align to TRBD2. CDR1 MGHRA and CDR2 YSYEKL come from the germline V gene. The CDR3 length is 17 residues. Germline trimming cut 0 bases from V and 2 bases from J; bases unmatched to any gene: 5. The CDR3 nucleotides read TGCGCCAGCAGCCAAGAAGGGGCGGGGGGGCCCAAAAACATTCAGTACTTC. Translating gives CASSQEGAGGPKNIQYF.

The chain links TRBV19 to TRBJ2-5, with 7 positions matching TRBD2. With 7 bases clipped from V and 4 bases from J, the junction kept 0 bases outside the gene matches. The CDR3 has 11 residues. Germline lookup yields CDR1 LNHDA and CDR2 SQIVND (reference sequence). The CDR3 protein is CASTSGETQYF. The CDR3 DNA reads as TGTGCCAGTACTAGCGGAGAGACCCAGTACTTC.

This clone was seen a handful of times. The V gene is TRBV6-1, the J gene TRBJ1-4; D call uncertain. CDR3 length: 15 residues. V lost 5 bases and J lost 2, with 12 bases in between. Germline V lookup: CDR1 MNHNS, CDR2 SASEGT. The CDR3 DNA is TGTGCCAGCAGTTCCCAGACGAGGACTAATGAAAAACTGTTTTTT. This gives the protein CASSSQTRTNEKLFF.

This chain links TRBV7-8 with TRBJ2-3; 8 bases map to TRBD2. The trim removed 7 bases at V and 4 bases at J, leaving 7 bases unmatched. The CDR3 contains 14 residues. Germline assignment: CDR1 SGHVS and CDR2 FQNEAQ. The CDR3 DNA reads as TGTGCCAGCACGCAGCGGGGGTCCCCAGATACGCAGTATTTT. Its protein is CASTQRGSPDTQYF.